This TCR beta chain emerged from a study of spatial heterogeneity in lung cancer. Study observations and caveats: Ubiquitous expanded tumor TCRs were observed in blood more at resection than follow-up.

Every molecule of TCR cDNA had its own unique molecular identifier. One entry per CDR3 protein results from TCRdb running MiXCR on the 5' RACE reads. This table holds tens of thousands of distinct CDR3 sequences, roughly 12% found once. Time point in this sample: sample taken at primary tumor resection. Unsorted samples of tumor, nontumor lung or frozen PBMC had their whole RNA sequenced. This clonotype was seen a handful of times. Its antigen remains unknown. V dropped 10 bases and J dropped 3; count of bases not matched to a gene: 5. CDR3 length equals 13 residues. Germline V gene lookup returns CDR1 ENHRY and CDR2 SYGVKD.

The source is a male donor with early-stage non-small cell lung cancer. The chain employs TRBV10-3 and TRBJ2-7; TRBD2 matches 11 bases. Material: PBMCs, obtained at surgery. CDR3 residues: CATLAGANYEQYF. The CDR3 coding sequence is TGTGCCACACTAGCGGGGGCTAACTACGAGCAGTACTTC.